Reported below is one TCR beta chain. Original methodology: Cell counts per sample came from amplifying reference gene primers. TCRdb's table, derived via immunoSEQ multiplex PCR, lists solely in-frame clones and lacks some. The V and J calls and clone size are taken from that table; D and trimming were inferred from the DNA. The sample comprises 250,000 or so clones, roughly nine tenths of which are singletons, and 3% to 3.5% rests with the top ten. The V and J ends lost 5 bases and 9 bases respectively, with 11 bases between them. Germline lookup yields CDR1 MDHEN and CDR2 SYDVKM. CDR3 length: 13 residues. The data are from a study of blood T cell repertoires in COVID-19. Study details: The samples span acute and convalescent COVID-19 from the United States, Italy and Spain. T cells, B-cell-depleted T cells, or PBMCs provided the cDNA or gDNA that served as material.

This TCR was recovered from a man aged 18 to 30 with active or convalescent COVID-19. The specimen sequenced was peripheral blood. The chain combines TRBV28 with TRBJ1-6, with a tentative D call TRBD1 (6 bases). The CDR3: CASSLRGGSPLHF. The CDR3 nucleotides read TGTGCCAGCAGTCTCAGGGGTGGTTCACCCCTCCACTTT.